These T cell receptor beta chains were read from a single sample in a study of CD8 T cells in Susac syndrome. TCRdb reanalysed the immunoSEQ multiplex PCR reads using MiXCR and keeps one entry per CDR3 protein. The sample holds more than 100,000 distinct CDR3 sequences, roughly 94% seen once. Sequencing used CD8+ T cells from PBMCs. These receptor sequences come from a human donor with Susac syndrome. CDR3s leave out the opening cysteine and the closing phenylalanine or tryptophan. The D gene is left open where the match is weak.

>TRBJ1-4|11|NA|TRBV29-1
SAAEAGLEKLF
>TRBJ1-4|13|NA|TRBV6-2/TRBV6-3
ASSQVKSVGEKLF
>TRBJ1-5|11|NA|TRBV6-5
ASSLTVGQPQH
>TRBJ1-2|13|NA|TRBV19
ASSIEAASALGYT
>TRBJ1-5|11|NA|TRBV4-3
ASSQDGSQPQH
>TRBJ1-2|12|NA|TRBV20-1
SARDEGRNYGYT
>TRBJ2-5|13|NA|TRBV4-1
ASSQEGLSTWTQY
>TRBJ2-5|16|TRBD1|TRBV7-8
ASRSGRPGGPYQETQY
>TRBJ2-5|12|NA|TRBV27
ASSSWGDEETQY
>TRBJ2-7|13|NA|TRBV7-2
ASSPGPRGGYEQY
>TRBJ2-7|14|TRBD1|TRBV15
ATSRRPGQGTDEQY
>TRBJ2-7|13|TRBD1|TRBV15
ATSRDWGQLYEQY
>TRBJ1-2|14|NA|TRBV4-1
ASSQDPGIGGYGYT
>TRBJ1-2|14|NA|TRBV7-4
ASSPRVVIPNYGYT
>TRBJ1-1|10|NA|TRBV5-5
ASSHTGSEAF
>TRBJ2-5|13|TRBD2|TRBV14
ASLPWGGRGETQY
>TRBJ2-3|11|NA|TRBV12-3/TRBV12-4
ASSLVGEDTQY
>TRBJ2-1|11|NA|TRBV6-2/TRBV6-3
ASSATLNNEQF
>TRBJ1-1|11|NA|TRBV4-1
ASSQDRVAEAF
>TRBJ2-7|12|TRBD1|TRBV7-9
ASSRTGQGNEQY
>TRBJ1-1|12|NA|TRBV20-1
SARDGGPNTEAF
>TRBJ1-2|10|NA|TRBV29-1
SVEGKNYGYT
>TRBJ1-5|10|NA|TRBV6-2/TRBV6-3
ASSRVGQPQH
>TRBJ1-1|11|NA|TRBV7-9
ASSLGGLTEAF
>TRBJ1-6|13|NA|TRBV20-1
SAARRLEVDSPLH
>TRBJ2-7|11|NA|TRBV20-1
LTLGRDSYEQY
>TRBJ2-5|12|NA|TRBV19
ASSSSAGQETQY
>TRBJ2-7|12|TRBD2|TRBV3-1
ASSPAGGSYEQY
>TRBJ2-7|12|NA|TRBV5-6
ASSSTGQSYEQY
>TRBJ2-7|13|NA|TRBV7-9
ASSPGTLSSYEQY
>TRBJ1-1|13|NA|TRBV9
ASSGRGAVGTEAF
>TRBJ2-2|11|TRBD2|TRBV7-7
ASTGGGTGELF
>TRBJ1-6|11|NA|TRBV25-1
ASSERRISPLH
>TRBJ2-2|11|NA|TRBV24-1
ATEAANTGELF
>TRBJ2-5|10|NA|TRBV2
ASSAEKETQY
>TRBJ2-3|9|NA|TRBV12-3/TRBV12-4
ASSLKDTQY
>TRBJ2-1|12|TRBD2|TRBV20-1
SARDSGAYNEQF
>TRBJ2-7|10|NA|TRBV12-3/TRBV12-4
ASSGTGYEQY
>TRBJ1-2|12|NA|TRBV14
ASRQGGEYYGYT
>TRBJ2-1|17|TRBD2|TRBV12-3/TRBV12-4
ASSLEVTRLAGGNGEQF
>TRBJ1-5|13|NA|TRBV19
ASSIDQAPRQPQH
>TRBJ2-2|10|NA|TRBV30
AWSTGNGELF
>TRBJ2-1|12|NA|TRBV4-1
ASSQGGPYNEQF
>TRBJ2-7|10|NA|TRBV6-1
ASSYQAYEQY
>TRBJ2-7|11|TRBD2|TRBV29-1
SVASSGGVEQY
>TRBJ2-1|13|NA|TRBV9
ASSVGSGGGYEQF
>TRBJ2-7|12|NA|TRBV9
ASSSRQDYYEQY
>TRBJ1-6|14|NA|TRBV6-1
ASRGLKSSYNSPLH
>TRBJ2-2|12|TRBD2|TRBV4-1
ASSDRGGTGELF
>TRBJ1-3|8|NA|TRBV29-1
SAWENTIY